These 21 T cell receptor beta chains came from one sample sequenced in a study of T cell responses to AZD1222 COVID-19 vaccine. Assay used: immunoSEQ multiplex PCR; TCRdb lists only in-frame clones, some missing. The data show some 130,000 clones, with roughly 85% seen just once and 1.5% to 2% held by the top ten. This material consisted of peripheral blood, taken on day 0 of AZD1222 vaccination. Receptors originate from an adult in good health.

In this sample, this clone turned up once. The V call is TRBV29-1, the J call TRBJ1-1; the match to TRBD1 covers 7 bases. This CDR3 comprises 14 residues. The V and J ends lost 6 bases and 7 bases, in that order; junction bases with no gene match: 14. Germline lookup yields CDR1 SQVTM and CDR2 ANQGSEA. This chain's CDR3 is CSVHLDRASGEAFF. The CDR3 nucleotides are TGCAGCGTCCACCTAGACAGGGCCTCGGGTGAAGCTTTCTTT.

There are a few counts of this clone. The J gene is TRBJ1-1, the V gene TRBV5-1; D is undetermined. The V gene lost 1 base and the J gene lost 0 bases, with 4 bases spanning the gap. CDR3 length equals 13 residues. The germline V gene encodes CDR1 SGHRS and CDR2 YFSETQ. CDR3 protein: CASSLIVNTEAFF. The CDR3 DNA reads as TGCGCCAGCAGCTTGATAGTGAACACTGAAGCTTTCTTT.

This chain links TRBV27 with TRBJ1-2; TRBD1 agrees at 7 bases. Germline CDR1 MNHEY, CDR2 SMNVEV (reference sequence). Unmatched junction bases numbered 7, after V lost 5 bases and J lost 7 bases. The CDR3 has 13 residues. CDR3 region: CASSAQGGPGYTF. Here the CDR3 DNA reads TGTGCCAGCAGTGCCCAGGGGGGCCCTGGCTACACCTTC.

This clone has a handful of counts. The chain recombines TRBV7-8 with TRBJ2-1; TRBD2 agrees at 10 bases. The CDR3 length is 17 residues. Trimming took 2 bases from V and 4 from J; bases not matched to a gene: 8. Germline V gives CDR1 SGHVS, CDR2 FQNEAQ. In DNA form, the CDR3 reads TGTGCCAGCAGCTTATCCGAGCGGGGGGGCCTATACAATGAGCAGTTCTTC. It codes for CASSLSERGGLYNEQFF.

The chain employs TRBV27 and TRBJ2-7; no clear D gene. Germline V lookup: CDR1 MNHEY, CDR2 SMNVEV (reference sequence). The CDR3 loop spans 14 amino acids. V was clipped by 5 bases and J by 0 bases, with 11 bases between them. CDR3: CASSSHAGSYEQYF. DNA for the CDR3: TGTGCCAGCAGTAGCCACGCCGGCTCCTACGAGCAGTACTTC.

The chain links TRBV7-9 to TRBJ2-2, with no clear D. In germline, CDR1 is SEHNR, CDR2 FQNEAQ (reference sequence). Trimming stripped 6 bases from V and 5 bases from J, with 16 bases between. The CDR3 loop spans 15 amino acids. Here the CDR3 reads CASSPYGQRTGELFF. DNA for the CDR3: TGTGCCAGCAGTCCCTATGGTCAGCGTACCGGGGAGCTGTTTTTT. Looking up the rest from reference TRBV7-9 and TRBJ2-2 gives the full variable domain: DTGVSQNPRHKITKRGQNVTFRCDPISEHNRLYWYRQTLGQGPEFLTYFQNEAQLEKSRLLSDRFSAERPKGSFSTLEIQRTEQGDSAMYLCASSPYGQRTGELFFGEGSRLTVL.

Here the CDR3 DNA reads TGCGCCAGCAGCTTGGGATTTAGCAATGAGCAGTTCTTC. This codes for CASSLGFSNEQFF. V gene TRBV5-1 combines with J gene TRBJ2-1; D is unresolved. With 0 bases removed from V and 6 bases from J, the gap between germline ends came to 7 bases. The length of the CDR3 is 13 residues. Per germline, CDR1 SGHRS and CDR2 YFSETQ.

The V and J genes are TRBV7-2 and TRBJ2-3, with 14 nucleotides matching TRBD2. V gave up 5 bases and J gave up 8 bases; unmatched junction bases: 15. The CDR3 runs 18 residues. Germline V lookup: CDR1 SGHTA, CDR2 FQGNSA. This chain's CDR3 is CASSLGTSGGALQGTQYF. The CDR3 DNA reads TGTGCCAGCAGCCTCGGGACTAGCGGGGGAGCCTTACAGGGTACGCAGTATTTT.

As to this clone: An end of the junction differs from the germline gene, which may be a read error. The CDR3 DNA is TGTGCCTGGGGTCTTGGGGGGAAAAGGATCTTC. It encodes CAWGLGGKRIF. The chain couples TRBV30 to TRBJ2-7; weak D call: TRBD2 (6 bases). This CDR3 has 11 amino acids. The germline CDR1 and CDR2 sequences are GTSNPN and SVGIG (reference sequence). The complete variable domain, with remaining parts taken from reference TRBV30 and TRBJ2-7, reads SQTIHQWPATLVQPVGSPLSLECTVEGTSNPNLYWYRQAAGRGLQLLFYSVGIGQISSEVPQNLSASRPQDRQFILSSKKLLLSDSGFYLCAWGLGGKRIFGPGTRLTVT.

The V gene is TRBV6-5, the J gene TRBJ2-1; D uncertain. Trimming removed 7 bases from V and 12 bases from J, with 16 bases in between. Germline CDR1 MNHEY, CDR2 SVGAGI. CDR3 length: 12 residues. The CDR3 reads CASTPSGYGQFF. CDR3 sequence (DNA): TGTGCCAGCACCCCCAGTGGGTACGGGCAGTTCTTC.

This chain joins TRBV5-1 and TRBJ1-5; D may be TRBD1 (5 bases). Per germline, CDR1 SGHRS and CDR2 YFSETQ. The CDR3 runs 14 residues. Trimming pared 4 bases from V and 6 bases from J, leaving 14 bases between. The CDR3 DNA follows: TGCGCCAGCAGCAGGGACGATCCAGGTCAGCCCCAGCATTTT. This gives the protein CASSRDDPGQPQHF.

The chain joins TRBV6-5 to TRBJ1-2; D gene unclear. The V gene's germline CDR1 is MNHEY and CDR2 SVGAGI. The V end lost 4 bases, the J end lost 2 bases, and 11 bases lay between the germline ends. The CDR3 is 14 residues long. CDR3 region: CASSSDGSNYGYTF. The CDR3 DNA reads TGTGCCAGCAGTTCGGACGGCTCCAACTATGGCTACACCTTC.

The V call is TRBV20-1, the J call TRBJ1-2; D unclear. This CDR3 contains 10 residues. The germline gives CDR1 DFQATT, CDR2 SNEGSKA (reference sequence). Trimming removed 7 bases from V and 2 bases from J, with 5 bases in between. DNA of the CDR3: TGCAGTGTGGAGAACTATGGCTACACCTTC. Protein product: CSVENYGYTF.

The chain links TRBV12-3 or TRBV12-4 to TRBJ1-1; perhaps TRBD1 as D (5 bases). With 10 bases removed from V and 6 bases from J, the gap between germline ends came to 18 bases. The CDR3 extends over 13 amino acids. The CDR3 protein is CATGRALRAEAFF. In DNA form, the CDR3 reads TGTGCCACCGGCAGGGCCCTTAGGGCTGAAGCTTTCTTT.

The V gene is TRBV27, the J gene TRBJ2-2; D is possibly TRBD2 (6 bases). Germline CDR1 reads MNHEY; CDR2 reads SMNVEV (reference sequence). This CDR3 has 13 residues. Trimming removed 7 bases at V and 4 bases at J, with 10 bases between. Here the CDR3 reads CASNSGGTGELFF. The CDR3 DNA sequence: TGTGCCAGCAATTCCGGGGGCACCGGGGAGCTGTTTTTT.

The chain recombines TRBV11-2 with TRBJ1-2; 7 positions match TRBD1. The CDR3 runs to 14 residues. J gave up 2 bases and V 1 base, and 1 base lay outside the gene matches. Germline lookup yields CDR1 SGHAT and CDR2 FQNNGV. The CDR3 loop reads CASSLGDSNYGYTF. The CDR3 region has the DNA TGTGCCAGCAGCTTAGGGGACAGCAACTATGGCTACACCTTC.

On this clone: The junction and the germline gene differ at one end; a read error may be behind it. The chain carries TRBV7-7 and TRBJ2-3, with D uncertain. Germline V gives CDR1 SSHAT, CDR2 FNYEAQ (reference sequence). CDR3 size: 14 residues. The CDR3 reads CASSFGTDTDTQYF. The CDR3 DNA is TGTGCTAGCAGCTTCGGCACGGACACAGATACGCAGTATTTT.

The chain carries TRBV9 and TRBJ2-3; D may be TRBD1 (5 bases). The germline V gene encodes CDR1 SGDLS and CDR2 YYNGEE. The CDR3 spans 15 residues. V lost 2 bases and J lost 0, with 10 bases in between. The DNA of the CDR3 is TGTGCCAGCAGCGTCCTACACAGGAGCACAGATACGCAGTATTTT. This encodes CASSVLHRSTDTQYF.

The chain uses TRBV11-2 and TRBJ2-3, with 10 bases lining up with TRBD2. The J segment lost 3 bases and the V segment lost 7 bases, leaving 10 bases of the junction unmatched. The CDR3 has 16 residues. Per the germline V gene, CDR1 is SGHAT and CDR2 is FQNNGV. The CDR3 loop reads CASTVNSGGRTDTQYF. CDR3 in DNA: TGTGCCAGCACCGTAAATAGCGGGGGGCGGACAGATACGCAGTATTTT. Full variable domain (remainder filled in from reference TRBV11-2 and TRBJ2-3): EAGVAQSPRYKIIEKRQSVAFWCNPISGHATLYWYQQILGQGPKLLIQFQNNGVVDDSQLPKDRFSAERLKGVDSTLKIQPAKLEDSAVYLCASTVNSGGRTDTQYFGPGTRLTVL.

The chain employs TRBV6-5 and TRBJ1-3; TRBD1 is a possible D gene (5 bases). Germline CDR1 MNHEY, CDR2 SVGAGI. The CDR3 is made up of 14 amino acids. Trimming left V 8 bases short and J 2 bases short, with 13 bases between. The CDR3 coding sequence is TGTGCCAGCCGAGGAGGGGAGACTGGAAACACCATATATTTT. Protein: CASRGGETGNTIYF.

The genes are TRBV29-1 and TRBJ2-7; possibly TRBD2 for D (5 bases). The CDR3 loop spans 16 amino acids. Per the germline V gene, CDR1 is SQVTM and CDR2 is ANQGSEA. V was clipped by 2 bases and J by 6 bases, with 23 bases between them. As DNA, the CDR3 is TGCAGCGTTGAAAGGCGTAGCCGGGTTACGGGATCCGAGCAGTACTTC. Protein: CSVERRSRVTGSEQYF.